This TCR beta chain is drawn from a study of radiation and T cells in renal cell carcinoma. Clones were sequenced by immunoSEQ multiplex PCR, and TCRdb holds only the in-frame ones, with some missing. The sample records roughly 100,000 clones, 82% being singletons. As to time point: baseline pretreatment blood. The treatment: 15 Gy SBRT to primary tumor, nephrectomy 4 weeks later. The patient's renal cell carcinoma had clear cell pathology. Sequences were derived from blood, sampled from a patient whose treatment included radiotherapy and nephrectomy. This clonotype was sampled from a man in his sixties with renal cell carcinoma.

Here the CDR3 reads CSDWAGVMGTEAFF. The CDR3 bases are TGCAGCGACTGGGCGGGGGTAATGGGCACTGAAGCTTTCTTT. The V gene is TRBV29-1, the J gene TRBJ1-1, with D perhaps TRBD1 (5 bases). Germline CDR1 SQVTM, CDR2 ANQGSEA. V was clipped by 7 bases and J by 4 bases, with 19 bases between them. The CDR3 totals 14 residues.